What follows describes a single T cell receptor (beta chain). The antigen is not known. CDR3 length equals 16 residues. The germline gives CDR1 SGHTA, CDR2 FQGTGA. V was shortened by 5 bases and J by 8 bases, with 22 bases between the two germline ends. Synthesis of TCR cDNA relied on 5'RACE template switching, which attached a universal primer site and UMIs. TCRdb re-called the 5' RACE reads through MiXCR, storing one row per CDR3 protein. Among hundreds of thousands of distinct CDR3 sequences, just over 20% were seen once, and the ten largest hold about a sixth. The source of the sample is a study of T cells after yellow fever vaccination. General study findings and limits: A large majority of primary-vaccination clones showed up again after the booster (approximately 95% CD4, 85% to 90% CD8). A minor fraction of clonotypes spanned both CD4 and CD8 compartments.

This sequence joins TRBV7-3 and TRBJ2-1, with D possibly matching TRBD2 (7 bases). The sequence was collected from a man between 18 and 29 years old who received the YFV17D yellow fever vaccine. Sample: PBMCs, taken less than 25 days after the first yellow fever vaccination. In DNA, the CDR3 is TGTGCCAGCAGCCCTGCGGGGGACAAAATTCGGGATGAGCAGTTCTTC. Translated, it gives CASSPAGDKIRDEQFF.